The 5 T cell receptor beta chains below come from one sample, sequenced in a study of blood T cell repertoires in COVID-19. TCRdb's table, derived via immunoSEQ multiplex PCR, lists solely in-frame clones and lacks some. The repertoire holds roughly 190,000 clones, less than 80% seen once, with roughly 12% in the top ten. The material sequenced was peripheral blood. These receptor sequences come from a woman in her 50s with acute or convalescent COVID-19.

A single count supports this clone. This rearrangement joins TRBV15 to TRBJ1-4; 7 positions agree with TRBD1. The CDR3 has 15 residues. With V trimmed by 4 bases and J by 8 bases, 10 bases remained unmatched. Germline V lookup: CDR1 LNHNV, CDR2 YYDKDF (reference sequence). The CDR3 here is CATSTQTGVGEKLFF. DNA of the CDR3: TGTGCCACCAGCACCCAAACAGGGGTAGGAGAAAAACTGTTTTTT.

Details on this clone: At one boundary the junction diverges from the germline segment, which might be a read error. The chain is built from TRBV7-7 and TRBJ2-5, with D uncertain. The CDR3 consists of 14 residues. Germline assignment: CDR1 SSHAT and CDR2 FNYEAQ (reference sequence). The CDR3 region is CASSFSGSQETQYF. In DNA, the CDR3 is TGTGCTAGCAGCTTTAGTGGTAGTCAAGAGACCCAGTACTTC.

This clone was counted once. The chain carries TRBV6-5 and TRBJ1-5; D perhaps matches TRBD1 (6 bases). The CDR3 extends over 15 amino acids. Looked up from germline, CDR1 is MNHEY and CDR2 is SVGAGI. With 2 bases removed from V and 5 bases from J, the gap between germline ends came to 13 bases. In nucleotides, the CDR3 is TGTGCCAGCAGTTACGGCAGGGGAGGGGATCAGCCCCAGCATTTT. Residues: CASSYGRGGDQPQHF.

Points on this clone: Germline is not matched at one junction end, which may reflect a read error. Written as DNA, the CDR3 is TGTGCCAGCAGGGAACCGGGACAGGGGGCGTCGGATTTT. Encoded protein: CASREPGQGASDF. The chain joins TRBV28 to TRBJ2-3; 12 bases map to TRBD1. Germline CDR1 MDHEN, CDR2 SYDVKM. This CDR3 has 13 residues.

The J gene is TRBJ2-1, the V gene TRBV24-1; 7 bases agree with TRBD2. Germline CDR1 reads KGHDR; CDR2 reads SFDVKD. Trimming removed 7 bases from V and 1 base from J; junction bases left unmatched: 9. The CDR3 sequence is 16 residues long. The CDR3 DNA is TGTGCCACCAGCCCGGGCGGGAGACATTCCTACAATGAGCAGTTCTTC. Residues: CATSPGGRHSYNEQFF.